These 14 T cell receptor beta chains originate from one sample sequenced in a study of cytomegalovirus exposure and HLA in healthy donors. Vbeta (60) and Jbeta (13) primers were used in the PCR. Measured with immunoSEQ multiplex PCR; TCRdb has only the in-frame clones, and not every one. The sample contains under 200,000 clones, about 80% of which appear only once. Sequencing input: PBMCs. Receptor source: a woman in her forties or fifties in good health and CMV-seropositive.

This clone has a single count. The rearrangement uses TRBV7-2 and TRBJ2-1; TRBD1 aligns across 8 bases. CDR3 length: 17 residues. CDR1 SGHTA and CDR2 FQGNSA come from the germline V gene. Trimming at V came to 1 base and at J to 7 bases, leaving 12 bases not matched to a gene. The CDR3 loop is CASSLDEAGQVRNEQFF. In nucleotides, the CDR3 is TGTGCCAGCAGCTTAGACGAGGCGGGACAGGTGAGGAATGAGCAGTTCTTC.

V is TRBV10-3 and J is TRBJ1-3; D gene unclear. The length of the CDR3 is 13 residues. Trimming removed 8 bases from V and 0 bases from J, with 8 bases in between. Germline V gene sequence: CDR1 ENHRY, CDR2 SYGVKD. CDR3 DNA sequence: TGTGCCATCGCGGAGATCTCTGGAAACACCATATATTTT. It codes for CAIAEISGNTIYF.

This chain connects TRBV27 to TRBJ2-1; 8 nucleotides align to TRBD2. CDR1 is MNHEY, CDR2 SMNVEV, per germline (reference sequence). There are 16 residues in the CDR3. Germline trimming cut 7 bases from V and 0 bases from J; bases unmatched to any gene: 8. The CDR3 loop is CASTLHGTSSYNEQFF. The CDR3 bases are TGTGCCAGCACCCTTCATGGGACTAGCTCCTACAATGAGCAGTTCTTC.

This clone was seen more than once but under ten times. The chain employs TRBV6-6 and TRBJ2-3; 12 bases are a match to TRBD2. The V gene's germline CDR1 is MNHNY and CDR2 SVGAGI (reference sequence). The CDR3 contains 15 residues. The V segment lost 6 bases and the J segment 7 bases; nucleotides outside the gene matches: 8. DNA of the CDR3: TGTGCCAGCAGCTCGACTAGCGGGGGCACGAATACGCAGTATTTT. Its translation: CASSSTSGGTNTQYF.

The chain uses TRBV19 and TRBJ1-2, with TRBD1 as a possible D gene (6 bases). Germline V CDR1 and CDR2: LNHDA, SQIVND (reference sequence). The CDR3 contains 14 residues. The V end was cut by 7 bases, the J end by 6 bases, with 18 bases between. This CDR3 reads CASTPTTGIDGYTF. The CDR3 DNA reads TGTGCCAGTACCCCCACAACAGGGATCGATGGCTACACCTTC.

This clone was detected once. The J gene is TRBJ1-1, the V gene TRBV11-3; unclear D gene. V gave up 1 base and J gave up 7 bases, with 10 bases separating them. The V gene's germline CDR1 is SGHNT and CDR2 YENEEA. The CDR3 has 13 amino acids. This chain's CDR3 is CASSLGGSGEAFF. The CDR3 DNA reads as TGTGCCAGCAGCTTAGGAGGTTCTGGTGAAGCTTTCTTT.

J is TRBJ1-4 and V is TRBV10-3; 7 nucleotides agree with TRBD1. V trimming: 6 bases; J trimming: 0 bases; junction bases outside the gene matches: 4. CDR1 and CDR2 from the germline V gene are ENHRY and SYGVKD. The CDR3 length is 15 residues. The CDR3 bases are TGTGCCATCAGATCCGGGACAGCAACTAATGAAAAACTGTTTTTT. Translation gives CAIRSGTATNEKLFF.

The chain joins TRBV2 to TRBJ1-3; D gene uncertain. CDR1 is SNHLY, CDR2 FYNNEI, per germline. CDR3 size: 13 residues. Trimming pared 7 bases from V and 2 bases from J, leaving 9 bases between. In DNA form, the CDR3 reads TGTGCCAGCACCGCGATTACTGGAAACACCATATATTTT. Translation gives CASTAITGNTIYF.

The chain combines TRBV7-6 with TRBJ2-2; tentative D call: TRBD1 (5 bases). This CDR3 is 14 amino acids long. The germline V gene encodes CDR1 SGHVS and CDR2 FNYEAQ. Trimming cost V 2 bases and J 1 base, with 5 bases left between them. The CDR3 here is CASSLQGNTGELFF. For the CDR3, the DNA is TGTGCCAGCAGCTTACAGGGGAACACCGGGGAGCTGTTTTTT.

V gene TRBV11-2 combines with J gene TRBJ2-3; 15 nucleotides align to TRBD2. The length of the CDR3 is 17 residues. Germline V gives CDR1 SGHAT, CDR2 FQNNGV. The J segment lost 3 bases and the V segment lost 5 bases, leaving 6 bases of the junction unmatched. The CDR3 is CASSPRTSGGATDTQYF. CDR3 DNA sequence: TGTGCCAGCAGCCCGAGGACTAGCGGGGGGGCTACAGATACGCAGTATTTT.

Regarding this clone: In the same sample, other DNA sequences code for this CDR3. The chain links TRBV29-1 to TRBJ2-7, with TRBD2 matching over 7 bases. The germline CDR1 and CDR2 sequences are SQVTM and ANQGSEA. V lost 3 bases to trimming and J lost 1 base; unmatched junction nucleotides: 9. The length of the CDR3 is 15 residues. DNA of the CDR3: TGCAGCGTTGAGGGGACCAAGGGAGGGTCCTACGAGCAGTACTTC. It is translated as CSVEGTKGGSYEQYF.

The chain uses TRBV6-5 and TRBJ1-5, with D possibly being TRBD1 (5 bases). The CDR3 totals 14 residues. CDR1 and CDR2 from the germline V gene are MNHEY and SVGAGI. V was cut by 2 bases and J by 5 bases, with 10 bases left in between. The CDR3 here is CASSYGRADQPQHF. The CDR3 DNA reads as TGTGCCAGCAGTTACGGCAGGGCGGATCAGCCCCAGCATTTT.

This clone was observed a single time. The chain links TRBV28 to TRBJ1-6, with D tentatively TRBD1 (5 bases). Looked up from germline, CDR1 is MDHEN and CDR2 is SYDVKM. Trimming left V 2 bases short and J 10 bases short, with 9 bases between. The CDR3 spans 13 residues. The CDR3 region is CASSLRGYSPLHF. The CDR3 nucleotides are TGTGCCAGCAGTTTAAGGGGTTACTCACCCCTCCACTTT.

CDR3 protein: CASSYTQGTEAFF. CDR3 sequence (DNA): TGTGCCAGCAGTTATACTCAGGGCACTGAAGCTTTCTTT. The J gene is TRBJ1-1, the V gene TRBV6-4; maybe TRBD1 (5 bases). Germline CDR1 and CDR2: MRHNA and SNTAGT. The V gene lost 5 bases and the J gene lost 4 bases, with 11 bases spanning the gap. This CDR3 comprises 13 residues.